These 24 T cell receptor beta chains originate from one sample sequenced in a study of T cell responses to AZD1222 COVID-19 vaccine. Libraries were prepared by immunoSEQ multiplex PCR; TCRdb keeps only in-frame clonotypes and omits some of them. Of fewer than 150,000 clones listed, more than 70% are singletons. Sequencing was performed on peripheral blood, taken 28 days after the second AZD1222 dose. These TCRs come from an adult who received the AZD1222 COVID-19 vaccine.

The J gene is TRBJ2-7, the V gene TRBV5-6; weak D call: TRBD1 (5 bases). Trimming removed 0 bases from V and 1 base from J, with 17 bases in between. CDR3 length: 17 amino acids. CDR1 SGHDT and CDR2 YYEEEE come from the germline V gene. The CDR3 sequence is CASSLEAAAGISYEQYF. As DNA, the CDR3 is TGTGCCAGCAGCTTGGAAGCAGCAGCAGGGATATCCTACGAGCAGTACTTC.

This clone came up a few times. The V and J genes are TRBV6-5 and TRBJ1-5; maybe TRBD1 (5 bases). Trimming left V 6 bases short and J 7 bases short, with 16 bases between. The CDR3 consists of 14 residues. Germline CDR1 and CDR2: MNHEY and SVGAGI. The CDR3 is CASSPAGHIQPQHF. Here the CDR3 DNA reads TGTGCCAGCAGCCCCGCAGGGCATATACAGCCCCAGCATTTT.

Details on this clone: Other nucleotide sequences from this sample produce the same CDR3. The gene calls are TRBV12-3 or TRBV12-4 and TRBJ1-2; D call uncertain. V lost 3 bases and J lost 4, with 3 bases in between. The CDR3 consists of 11 residues. CDR3 DNA: TGTGCCAGCAGTTTCGGCTATGGCTACACCTTC. Its protein is CASSFGYGYTF.

The V call is TRBV6-6, the J call TRBJ1-5, with D uncertain. The V gene lost 7 bases and the J gene lost 1 base, with 11 bases spanning the gap. CDR1 is MNHNY and CDR2 is SVGAGI in the germline V gene (reference sequence). The CDR3 consists of 14 residues. CDR3 nucleotides: TGTGCCAGCATGTCAGCAGTGAGCAATCAGCCCCAGCATTTT. Its protein is CASMSAVSNQPQHF.

The chain combines TRBV3-1 (or the pseudogene TRBV3-2) with TRBJ1-1; a possible D gene is TRBD1 (5 bases). Looked up from germline, CDR1 is LGHDT and CDR2 is YNNKEL (reference sequence). Trimming removed 0 bases at V and 0 bases at J, with 8 bases between. CDR3 length: 15 amino acids. CDR3 loop: CASSQDWGVNTEAFF. The CDR3 coding sequence is TGTGCCAGCAGCCAAGATTGGGGCGTGAACACTGAAGCTTTCTTT.

This clone was observed once. J is TRBJ2-7 and V is TRBV5-5, with 7 positions matching TRBD2. Germline V gives CDR1 SGHKS, CDR2 YYEKEE (reference sequence). With V trimmed by 4 bases and J by 5 bases, 6 bases remained unmatched. This CDR3 is built from 13 residues. CDR3 bases: TGTGCCAGCAGCGCCTGGGCGGGGGACGAGCAGTACTTC. This gives the protein CASSAWAGDEQYF.

This rearrangement joins TRBV7-8 to TRBJ2-1, with 8 bases lining up with TRBD2. The trim removed 5 bases at V and 0 bases at J, leaving 12 bases unmatched. The CDR3 has 18 amino acids. Germline values: CDR1 SGHVS, CDR2 FQNEAQ. The CDR3 spells CASSPTWDLAGSYNEQFF. The CDR3 coding sequence is TGTGCCAGCAGCCCCACGTGGGATCTAGCGGGCTCCTACAATGAGCAGTTCTTC.

The V and J genes are TRBV10-3 and TRBJ2-7, with 8 positions matching TRBD2. This CDR3 region has 12 residues. V dropped 5 bases and J dropped 6; count of bases not matched to a gene: 3. CDR1 is ENHRY, CDR2 SYGVKD, per germline. The DNA for the CDR3 is TGTGCCATCAGTCCGGGGGGGGTCGAGCAGTACTTC. It is translated as CAISPGGVEQYF.

The chain has TRBV23-1 and TRBJ1-2; no definite D call. TRBV23-1 is filed as an ORF, its function uncertain. The V and J ends lost 4 bases and 8 bases respectively, with 8 bases between them. This CDR3 region has 11 residues. The CDR3 here is CASSPVKGYTF. The CDR3 DNA reads TGCGCCAGCAGTCCCGTGAAGGGCTACACCTTC.

This chain uses TRBV3-1 (or the pseudogene TRBV3-2) with TRBJ1-1; D gene ambiguous. Trimming took 4 bases from V and 9 from J, leaving 9 bases between them. This CDR3 is built from 11 residues. CDR1 LGHDT and CDR2 YNNKEL come from the germline V gene (reference sequence). This chain's CDR3 is CASSLLDQAFF. The CDR3 DNA follows: TGTGCCAGCAGCCTACTGGATCAAGCTTTCTTT.

This chain uses TRBV5-6 with TRBJ2-1; D unclear. Trimming removed 6 bases at V and 4 bases at J, with 14 bases between. The CDR3 runs 14 residues. Germline CDR1 SGHDT, CDR2 YYEEEE. The CDR3 sequence is CASTVKTYYNEQFF. CDR3 coding DNA: TGTGCCAGCACCGTTAAAACATATTACAATGAGCAGTTCTTC. Variable domain in full (rest from reference TRBV5-6 and TRBJ2-1): DAGVTQSPTHLIKTRGQQVTLRCSPKSGHDTVSWYQQALGQGPQFIFQYYEEEERQRGNFPDRFSGHQFPNYSSELNVNALLLGDSALYLCASTVKTYYNEQFFGPGTRLTVL.

This clone was seen only a few times. This chain links TRBV6-6 with TRBJ2-1; the D is unclear. CDR1 is MNHNY, CDR2 SVGAGI, per germline (reference sequence). The CDR3 is 13 amino acids. The germline V and J ends were trimmed by 7 bases and 5 bases, with 12 bases remaining between them. The CDR3 bases are TGTGCCAGCATTCTCCCGGGCCACAATGAGCAGTTCTTC. Amino acids: CASILPGHNEQFF.

The rearrangement links TRBV27 to TRBJ2-7, with D tentatively TRBD2 (6 bases). The germline V gene has CDR1 MNHEY and CDR2 SMNVEV (reference sequence). CDR3 length: 15 amino acids. Trimming removed 2 bases from V and 3 bases from J, with 14 bases in between. The CDR3 DNA sequence: TGTGCCAGCAGTTTAGCGGGGCCCCGAGGCTACGAGCAGTACTTC. Translation gives CASSLAGPRGYEQYF.

This clone showed up just a few times. The rearrangement uses TRBV5-8 and TRBJ1-2; unclear D gene. The V end was cut by 5 bases, the J end by 3 bases, with 11 bases between. Germline V lookup: CDR1 SGHTS, CDR2 YDEGEE. The CDR3 is made up of 13 amino acids. CDR3 DNA: TGTGCCAGCAGACCCCGGGCAGACTATGGCTACACCTTC. This codes for CASRPRADYGYTF.

The chain joins TRBV6-5 to TRBJ1-1; D remains unclear. Trimming left V 7 bases short and J 0 bases short, with 9 bases between. This CDR3 contains 13 residues. Germline assignment: CDR1 MNHEY and CDR2 SVGAGI. The CDR3 loop reads CASNSGLNTEAFF. The CDR3 DNA reads as TGTGCCAGCAATTCAGGCCTGAACACTGAAGCTTTCTTT.

The chain couples TRBV28 to TRBJ1-1; D is unclear. The CDR3 length is 13 residues. The V end was cut by 5 bases, the J end by 0 bases, with 7 bases between. Germline CDR1 MDHEN, CDR2 SYDVKM. This CDR3 reads CASSDPLNTEAFF. For the CDR3, the DNA is TGTGCCAGCAGTGACCCTTTGAACACTGAAGCTTTCTTT.

The chain couples TRBV2 to TRBJ1-1; D not resolved. Germline V CDR1 and CDR2: SNHLY, FYNNEI. Trimming removed 4 bases from V and 0 bases from J, with 9 bases in between. The CDR3 totals 14 residues. CDR3 protein: CASSVSGVNTEAFF. As DNA, the CDR3 is TGTGCCAGCAGTGTATCCGGGGTGAACACTGAAGCTTTCTTT.

This clone came up once. V is TRBV7-8 and J is TRBJ1-6; D is ambiguous. The CDR3 is 16 residues long. Germline CDR1 is SGHVS and CDR2 is FQNEAQ. The ends were cut back, 4 bases at V and 7 bases at J, with 17 bases in the middle. The CDR3 is CASSSGLRADNSPLHF. The CDR3 DNA is TGTGCCAGCAGCTCCGGGCTAAGGGCCGACAATTCACCCCTCCACTTT.

The chain uses TRBV5-6 and TRBJ1-6; the D is unclear. The germline gives CDR1 SGHDT, CDR2 YYEEEE. The CDR3 is made up of 13 amino acids. V gave up 2 bases and J gave up 11 bases, with 11 bases separating them. The CDR3, as DNA: TGTGCCAGCAGCTTTAACAGCTTTCCACCCCTCCACTTT. It encodes CASSFNSFPPLHF.

J is TRBJ1-5 and V is TRBV2; no firm D call. Looked up from germline, CDR1 is SNHLY and CDR2 is FYNNEI. The V and J ends lost 6 bases and 0 bases respectively, with 6 bases between them. The length of the CDR3 is 13 residues. CDR3: CASREYSNQPQHF. DNA of the CDR3: TGTGCCAGCAGGGAATATAGCAATCAGCCCCAGCATTTT.

This chain joins TRBV5-4 and TRBJ1-2; TRBD1 is a possible D gene (5 bases). Germline lookup yields CDR1 SGHNT and CDR2 YYREEE (reference sequence). CDR3 length: 14 residues. The V end was cut by 4 bases, the J end by 2 bases, with 12 bases between. The CDR3 here is CASSPPDTNYGYTF. The CDR3 DNA reads as TGTGCCAGCAGCCCACCGGACACCAACTATGGCTACACCTTC. The full variable domain, with the rest looked up from reference TRBV5-4 and TRBJ1-2, is ETGVTQSPTHLIKTRGQQVTLRCSSQSGHNTVSWYQQALGQGPQFIFQYYREEENGRGNFPPRFSGLQFPNYSSELNVNALELDDSALYLCASSPPDTNYGYTFGSGTRLTVV.

This rearrangement joins TRBV10-3 to TRBJ1-3; D may be TRBD1 (6 bases). Germline V gives CDR1 ENHRY, CDR2 SYGVKD. Trimming pared 2 bases from V and 4 bases from J, leaving 9 bases between. The CDR3 spans 14 residues. CDR3 in DNA: TGTGCCATCAGTGAGCTCGGACAGGGAAACACCATATATTTT. Amino acids: CAISELGQGNTIYF.

This clone showed up just a few times. The chain employs TRBV29-1 and TRBJ1-1; 7 nucleotides align to TRBD1. CDR1 and CDR2 from the germline V gene are SQVTM and ANQGSEA. This CDR3 has 15 residues. Unmatched junction bases numbered 8, after V lost 3 bases and J lost 1 base. CDR3 DNA: TGCAGCGTTGAGGGAGCAGGGGGGTGGAACACTGAAGCTTTCTTT. The encoded protein is CSVEGAGGWNTEAFF.

This chain connects TRBV6-2 or TRBV6-3 to TRBJ2-7, with D maybe TRBD2 (7 bases). V dropped 0 bases and J dropped 6 bases, with 15 bases sitting between them. CDR1 and CDR2 from the germline V gene are MNHEY and SVGEGT. The CDR3 contains 15 residues. The CDR3 coding sequence is TGTGCCAGCAGTTACTCGAGCGGGCGGGGGCCCGAGCAGTACTTC. Translated, it gives CASSYSSGRGPEQYF.